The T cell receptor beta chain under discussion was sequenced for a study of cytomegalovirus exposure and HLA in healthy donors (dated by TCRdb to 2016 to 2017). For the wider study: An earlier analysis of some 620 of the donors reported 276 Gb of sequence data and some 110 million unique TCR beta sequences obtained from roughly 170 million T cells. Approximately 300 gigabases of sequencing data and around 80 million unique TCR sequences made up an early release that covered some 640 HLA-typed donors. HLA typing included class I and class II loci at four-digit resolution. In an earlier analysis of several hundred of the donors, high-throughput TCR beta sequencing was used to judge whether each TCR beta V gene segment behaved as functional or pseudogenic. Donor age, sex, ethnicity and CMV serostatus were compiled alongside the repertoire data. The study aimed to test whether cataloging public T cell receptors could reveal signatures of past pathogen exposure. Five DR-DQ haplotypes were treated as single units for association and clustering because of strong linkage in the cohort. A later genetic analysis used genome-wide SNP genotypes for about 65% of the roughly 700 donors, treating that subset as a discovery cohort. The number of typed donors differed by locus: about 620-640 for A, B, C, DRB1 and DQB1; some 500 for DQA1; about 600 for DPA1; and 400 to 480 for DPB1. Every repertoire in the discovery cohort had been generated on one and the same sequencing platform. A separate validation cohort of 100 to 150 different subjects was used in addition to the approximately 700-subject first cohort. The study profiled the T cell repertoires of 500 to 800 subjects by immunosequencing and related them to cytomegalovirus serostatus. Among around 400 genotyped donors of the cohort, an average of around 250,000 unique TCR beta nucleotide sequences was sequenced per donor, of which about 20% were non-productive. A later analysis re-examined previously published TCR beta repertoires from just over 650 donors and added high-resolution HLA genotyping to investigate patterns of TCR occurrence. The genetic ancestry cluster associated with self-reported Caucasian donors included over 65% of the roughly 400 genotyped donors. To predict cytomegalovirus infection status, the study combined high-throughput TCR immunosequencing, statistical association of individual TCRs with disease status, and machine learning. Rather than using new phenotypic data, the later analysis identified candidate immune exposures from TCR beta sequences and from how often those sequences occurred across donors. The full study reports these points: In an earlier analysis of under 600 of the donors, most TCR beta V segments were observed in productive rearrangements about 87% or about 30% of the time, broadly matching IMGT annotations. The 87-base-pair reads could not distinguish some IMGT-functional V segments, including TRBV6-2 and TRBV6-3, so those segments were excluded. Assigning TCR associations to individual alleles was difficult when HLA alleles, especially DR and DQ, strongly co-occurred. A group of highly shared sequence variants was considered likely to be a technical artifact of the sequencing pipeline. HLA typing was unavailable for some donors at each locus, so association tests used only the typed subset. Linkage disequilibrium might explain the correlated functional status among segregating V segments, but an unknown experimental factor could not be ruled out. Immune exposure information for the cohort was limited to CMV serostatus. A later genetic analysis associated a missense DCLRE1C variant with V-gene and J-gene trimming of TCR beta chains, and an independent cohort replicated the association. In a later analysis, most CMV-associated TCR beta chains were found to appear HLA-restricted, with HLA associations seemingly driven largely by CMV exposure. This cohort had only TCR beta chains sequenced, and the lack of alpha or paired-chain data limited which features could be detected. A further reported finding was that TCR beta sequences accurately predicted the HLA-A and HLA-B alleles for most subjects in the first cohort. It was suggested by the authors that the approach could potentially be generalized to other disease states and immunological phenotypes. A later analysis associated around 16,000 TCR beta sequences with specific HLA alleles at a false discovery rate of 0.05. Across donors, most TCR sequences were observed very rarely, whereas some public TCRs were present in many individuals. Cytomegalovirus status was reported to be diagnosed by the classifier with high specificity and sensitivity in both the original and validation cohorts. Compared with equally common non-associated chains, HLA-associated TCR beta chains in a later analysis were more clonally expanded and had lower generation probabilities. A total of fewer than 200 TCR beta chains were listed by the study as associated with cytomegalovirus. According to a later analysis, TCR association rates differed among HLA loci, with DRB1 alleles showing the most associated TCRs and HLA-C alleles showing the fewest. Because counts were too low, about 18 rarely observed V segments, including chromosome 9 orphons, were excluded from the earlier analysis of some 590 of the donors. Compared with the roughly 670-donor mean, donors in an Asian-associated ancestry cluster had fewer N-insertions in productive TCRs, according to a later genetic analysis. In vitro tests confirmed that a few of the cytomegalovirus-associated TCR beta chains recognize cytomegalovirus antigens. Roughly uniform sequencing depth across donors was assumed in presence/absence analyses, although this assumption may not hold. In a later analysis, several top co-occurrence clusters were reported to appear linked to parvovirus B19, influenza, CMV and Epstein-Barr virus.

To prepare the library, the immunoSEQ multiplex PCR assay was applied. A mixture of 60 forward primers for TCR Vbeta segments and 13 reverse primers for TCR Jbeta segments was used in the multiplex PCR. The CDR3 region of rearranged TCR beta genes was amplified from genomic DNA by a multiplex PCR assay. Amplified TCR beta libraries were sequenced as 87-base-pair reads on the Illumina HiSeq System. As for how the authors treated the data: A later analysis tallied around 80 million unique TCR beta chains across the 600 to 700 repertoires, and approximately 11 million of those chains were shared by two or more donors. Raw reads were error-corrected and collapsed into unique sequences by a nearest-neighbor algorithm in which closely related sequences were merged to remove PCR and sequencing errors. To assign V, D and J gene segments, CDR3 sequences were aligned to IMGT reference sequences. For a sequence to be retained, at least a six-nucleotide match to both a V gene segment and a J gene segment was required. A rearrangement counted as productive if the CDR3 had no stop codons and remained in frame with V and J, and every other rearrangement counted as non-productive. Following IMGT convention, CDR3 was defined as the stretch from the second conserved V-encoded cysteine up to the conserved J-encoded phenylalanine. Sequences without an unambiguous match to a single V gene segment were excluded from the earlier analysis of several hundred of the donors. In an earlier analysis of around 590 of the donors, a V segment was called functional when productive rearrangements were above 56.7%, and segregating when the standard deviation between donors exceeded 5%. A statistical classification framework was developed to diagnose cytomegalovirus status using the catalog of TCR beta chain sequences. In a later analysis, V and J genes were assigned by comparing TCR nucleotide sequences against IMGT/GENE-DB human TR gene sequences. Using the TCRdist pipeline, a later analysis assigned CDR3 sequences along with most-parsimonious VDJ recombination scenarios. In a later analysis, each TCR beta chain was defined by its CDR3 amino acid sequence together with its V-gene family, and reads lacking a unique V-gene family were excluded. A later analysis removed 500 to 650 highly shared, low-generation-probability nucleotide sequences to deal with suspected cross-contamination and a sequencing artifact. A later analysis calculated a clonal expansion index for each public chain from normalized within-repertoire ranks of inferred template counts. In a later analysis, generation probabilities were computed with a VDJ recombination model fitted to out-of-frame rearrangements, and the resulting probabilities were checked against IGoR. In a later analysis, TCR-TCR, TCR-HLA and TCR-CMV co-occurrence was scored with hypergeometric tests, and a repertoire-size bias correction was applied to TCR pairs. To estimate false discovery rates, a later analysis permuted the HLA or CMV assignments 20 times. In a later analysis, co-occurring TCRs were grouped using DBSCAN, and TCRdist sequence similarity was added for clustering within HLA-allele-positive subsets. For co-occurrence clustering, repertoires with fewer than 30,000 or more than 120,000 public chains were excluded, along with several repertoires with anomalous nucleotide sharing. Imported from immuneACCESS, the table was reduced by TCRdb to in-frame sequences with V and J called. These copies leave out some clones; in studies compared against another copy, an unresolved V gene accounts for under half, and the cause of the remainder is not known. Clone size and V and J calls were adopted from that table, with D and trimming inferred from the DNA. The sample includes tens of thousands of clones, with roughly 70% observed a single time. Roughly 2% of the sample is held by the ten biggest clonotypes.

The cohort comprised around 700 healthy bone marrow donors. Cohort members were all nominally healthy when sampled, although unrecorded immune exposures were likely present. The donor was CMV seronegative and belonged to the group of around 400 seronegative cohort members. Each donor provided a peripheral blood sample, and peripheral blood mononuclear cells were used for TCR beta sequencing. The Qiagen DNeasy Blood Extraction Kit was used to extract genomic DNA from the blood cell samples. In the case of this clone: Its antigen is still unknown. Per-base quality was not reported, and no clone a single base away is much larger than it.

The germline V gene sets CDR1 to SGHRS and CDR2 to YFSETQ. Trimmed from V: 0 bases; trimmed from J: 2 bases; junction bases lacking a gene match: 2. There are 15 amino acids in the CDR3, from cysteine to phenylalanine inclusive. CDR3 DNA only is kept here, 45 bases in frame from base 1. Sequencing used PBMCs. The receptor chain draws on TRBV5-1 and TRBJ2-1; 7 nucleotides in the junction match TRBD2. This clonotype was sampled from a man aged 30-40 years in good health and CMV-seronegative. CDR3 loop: CASSLVGGTYNEQFF. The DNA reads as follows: TGCGCCAGCAGCTTGGTGGGAGGGACCTACAATGAGCAGTTCTTC.